One and the same sample provided the 10 T cell receptor beta chains below, sequenced in a study of regulatory T cells in long-lasting Graves disease. Regarding time point: persistent/refractory GD, antithyroid drugs over 5 years with positive TRAb. Generation of the TCR library employed RNA extracted from PBMCs. To make TCR beta libraries, researchers used iRepertoire HTBI primers and Arm-PCR of CDR3 regions. MiXCR, applied by TCRdb to the multiplex PCR reads, yields one record per CDR3 protein. Of about 400,000 distinct CDR3 sequences in the sample, about a fifth are singletons; the top ten hold around 21%. Source: peripheral blood mononuclear cells (PBMCs), taken when the disease was refractory, from a patient treated with antithyroid drugs. These receptors all come from a female donor with Graves disease.

The rearrangement joins TRBV7-2 to TRBJ2-4; the D is unclear. The CDR3 has 11 residues. V was cut by 1 base and J by 9 bases, with 4 bases left in between. From germline, CDR1 is SGHTA and CDR2 FQGNSA. The CDR3 is CASSLGSIQYF. The CDR3 DNA sequence: TGTGCCAGCAGCTTAGGGAGCATTCAGTACTTC.

This clonotype appeared a few times. V is TRBV30 and J is TRBJ2-4, with no clear D. This CDR3 has 11 amino acids. Trimming stripped 4 bases from V and 12 bases from J, with 13 bases between. Germline CDR1 GTSNPN, CDR2 SVGIG (reference sequence). CDR3 protein: CAWTEGSNQYF. The CDR3 DNA sequence: TGTGCCTGGACCGAAGGTAGTAATCAGTACTTC.

This clonotype was counted a few times. The rearrangement links TRBV29-1 to TRBJ2-7; D may be TRBD2 (6 bases). The CDR3 consists of 16 residues. CDR1 is SQVTM and CDR2 is ANQGSEA in the germline V gene. The V gene lost 4 bases and the J gene lost 5 bases, with 24 bases spanning the gap. In DNA form, the CDR3 reads TGCAGCGTTGCTTTCGAACTAGCCGACGGAGTTAACGAGCAGTACTTC. Translated, it gives CSVAFELADGVNEQYF.

V and J are TRBV7-2 and TRBJ2-1; 7 nucleotides agree with TRBD2. Per the germline V gene, CDR1 is SGHTA and CDR2 is FQGNSA. This CDR3 has 16 residues. Trimming at V came to 2 bases and at J to 2 bases, leaving 6 bases not matched to a gene. CDR3 sequence reads: CASSLRRLATYNEQFF. The CDR3 bases are TGTGCCAGCAGCTTACGCCGACTAGCTACCTACAATGAGCAGTTCTTC.

A note on this clonotype: A much larger clone sits a single nucleotide away, making a read error possible. This CDR3 fails to terminate in the conserved phenylalanine or tryptophan, so it likely reflects a read error. The chain employs TRBV28 and TRBJ1-2; D is undetermined. Trimming shortened V by 5 bases and J by 9 bases, and 16 bases separated the two germline ends. This CDR3 is built from 13 residues. The germline V gene encodes CDR1 MDHEN and CDR2 SYDVKM. The CDR3 DNA reads TGTGCCAGCAGTCTCTTAGGACTGTTCAGCTACACCTCC. Protein: CASSLLGLFSYTS.

J is TRBJ1-4 and V is TRBV14; D is undetermined. V dropped 8 bases and J dropped 10 bases, with 17 bases sitting between them. The CDR3 sequence is 13 residues long. The germline CDR1 and CDR2 sequences are SGHDN and FVKESK. The CDR3 DNA sequence: TGTGCCAGCCAATCTCAGCGCATTGGAAAACTGTTTTTT. It is translated as CASQSQRIGKLFF.

This clonotype was seen at least ten times. The junction shows a germline mismatch at one end, possibly a read error. The J gene is TRBJ2-7, the V gene TRBV7-2; 7 nucleotides match TRBD1. CDR3 length: 13 residues. CDR1 and CDR2 (germline): SGHTA, FQGNSA. The CDR3 DNA sequence: TGTGCCAGCAGCTGGGGACAGTCCTCCGAGCAGTACTTC. This translates into CASSWGQSSEQYF.

In its sample, this clonotype was seen a few times. This chain uses TRBV20-1 with TRBJ2-7; no clear D. The germline V and J ends were trimmed by 1 base and 5 bases, with 15 bases remaining between them. This CDR3 has 14 residues. CDR1 and CDR2 (germline): DFQATT, SNEGSKA (reference sequence). As DNA, the CDR3 is TGCAGTGCTAGAGGCGGTACTGGGTCCAACGAGCAGTACTTC. Translated, it gives CSARGGTGSNEQYF.

This chain links TRBV30 with TRBJ2-5; TRBD1 or TRBD2 may be the D gene (5 bases each). The J call is doubtful: the DNA matches TRBJ2-1 better. The germline V gene encodes CDR1 GTSNPN and CDR2 SVGIG (reference sequence). This CDR3 contains 12 residues. The CDR3, as DNA: TGTGCCTGGAGTAACGACTGGGGGGAGCAGTTCTTC. Translated, it gives CAWSNDWGEQFF.

This clonotype was seen at least ten times. The V and J genes are TRBV27 and TRBJ1-6, with unresolved D. The CDR3 length is 16 residues. Trimming stripped 4 bases from V and 9 bases from J, with 19 bases between. Germline V lookup: CDR1 MNHEY, CDR2 SMNVEV (reference sequence). Here the CDR3 reads CASSSFGRGLSSPLHF. As DNA, the CDR3 is TGTGCCAGCAGTTCCTTCGGACGCGGGCTTAGTTCACCCCTCCACTTT.